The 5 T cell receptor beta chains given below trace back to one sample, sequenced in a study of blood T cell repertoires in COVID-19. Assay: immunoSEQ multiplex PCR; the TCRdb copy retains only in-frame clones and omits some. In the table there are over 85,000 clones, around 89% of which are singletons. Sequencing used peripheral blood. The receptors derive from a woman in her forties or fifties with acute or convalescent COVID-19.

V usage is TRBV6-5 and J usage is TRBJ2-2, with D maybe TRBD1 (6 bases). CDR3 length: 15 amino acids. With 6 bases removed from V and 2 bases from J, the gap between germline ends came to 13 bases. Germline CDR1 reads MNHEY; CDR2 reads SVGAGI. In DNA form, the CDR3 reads TGTGCCAGCAGGACACACAGGGCCAACACCGGGGAGCTGTTTTTT. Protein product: CASRTHRANTGELFF.

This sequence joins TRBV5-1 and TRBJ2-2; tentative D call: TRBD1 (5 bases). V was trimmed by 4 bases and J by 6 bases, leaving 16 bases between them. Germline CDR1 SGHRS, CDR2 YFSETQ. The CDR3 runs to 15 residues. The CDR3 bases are TGCGCCAGCAGCCAACACGCAGCGACAGCCGGGGAGCTGTTTTTT. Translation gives CASSQHAATAGELFF.

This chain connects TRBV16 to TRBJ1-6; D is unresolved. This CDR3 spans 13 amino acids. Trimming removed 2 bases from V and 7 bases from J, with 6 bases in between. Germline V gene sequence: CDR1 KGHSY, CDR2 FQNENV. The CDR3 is CASSQAANSPLHF. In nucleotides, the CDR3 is TGTGCCAGCAGCCAAGCCGCGAATTCACCCCTCCACTTT.

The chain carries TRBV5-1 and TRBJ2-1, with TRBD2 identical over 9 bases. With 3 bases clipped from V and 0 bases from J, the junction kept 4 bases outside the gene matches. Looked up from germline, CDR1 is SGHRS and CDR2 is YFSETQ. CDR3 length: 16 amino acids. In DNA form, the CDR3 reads TGCGCCAGCAGCTCTTCTAGCGGGGTCTCCTACAATGAGCAGTTCTTC. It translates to CASSSSSGVSYNEQFF.

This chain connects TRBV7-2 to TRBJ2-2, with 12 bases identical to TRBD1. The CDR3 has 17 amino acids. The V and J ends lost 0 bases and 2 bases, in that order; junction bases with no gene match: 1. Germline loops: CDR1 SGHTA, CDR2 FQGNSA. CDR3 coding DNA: TGTGCCAGCAGCTTAGCGGGACAGGGGGCAAACACCGGGGAGCTGTTTTTT. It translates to CASSLAGQGANTGELFF.